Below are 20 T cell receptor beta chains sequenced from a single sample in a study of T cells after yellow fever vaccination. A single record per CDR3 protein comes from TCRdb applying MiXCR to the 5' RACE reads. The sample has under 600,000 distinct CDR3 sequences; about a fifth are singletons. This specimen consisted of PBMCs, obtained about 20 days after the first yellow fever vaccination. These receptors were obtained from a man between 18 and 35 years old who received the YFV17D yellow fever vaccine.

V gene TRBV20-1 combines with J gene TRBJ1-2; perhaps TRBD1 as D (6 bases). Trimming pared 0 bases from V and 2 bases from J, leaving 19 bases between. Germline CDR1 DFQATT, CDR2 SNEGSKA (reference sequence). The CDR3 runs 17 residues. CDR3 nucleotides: TGCAGTGCTAGAGATCAGGTTTCCGGGGGCCGAAACTATGGCTACACCTTC. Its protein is CSARDQVSGGRNYGYTF.

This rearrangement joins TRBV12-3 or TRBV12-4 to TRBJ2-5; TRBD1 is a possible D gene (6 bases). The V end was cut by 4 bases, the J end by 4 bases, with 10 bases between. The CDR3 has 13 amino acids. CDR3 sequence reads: CASSYQGSETQYF. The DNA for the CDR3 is TGTGCCAGCAGTTACCAGGGGTCAGAGACCCAGTACTTC.

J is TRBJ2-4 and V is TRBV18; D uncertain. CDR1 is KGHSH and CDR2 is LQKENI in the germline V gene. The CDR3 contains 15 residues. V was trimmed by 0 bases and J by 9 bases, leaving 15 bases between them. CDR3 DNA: TGTGCCAGCTCACCACCTGATTCTGGGGTCCCCATTCAGTACTTC. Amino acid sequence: CASSPPDSGVPIQYF.

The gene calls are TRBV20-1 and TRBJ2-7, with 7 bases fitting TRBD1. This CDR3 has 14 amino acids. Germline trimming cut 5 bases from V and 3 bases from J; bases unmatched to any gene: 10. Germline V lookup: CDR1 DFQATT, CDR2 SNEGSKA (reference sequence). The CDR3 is CSALGDSQYYEQYV. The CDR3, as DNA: TGCAGTGCTCTTGGGGACAGCCAGTACTACGAGCAGTACGTC.

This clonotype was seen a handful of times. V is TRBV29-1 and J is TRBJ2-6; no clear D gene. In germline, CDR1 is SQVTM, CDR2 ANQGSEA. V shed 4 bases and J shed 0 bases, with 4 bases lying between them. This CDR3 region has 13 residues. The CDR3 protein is CSVGFSGANVLTF. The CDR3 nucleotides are TGCAGCGTTGGATTCTCTGGGGCCAACGTCCTGACTTTC. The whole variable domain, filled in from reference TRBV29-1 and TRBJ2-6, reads SAVISQKPSRDICQRGTSLTIQCQVDSQVTMMFWYRQQPGQSLTLIATANQGSEATYESGFVIDKFPISRPNLTFSTLTVSNMSPEDSSIYLCSVGFSGANVLTFGAGSRLTVL.

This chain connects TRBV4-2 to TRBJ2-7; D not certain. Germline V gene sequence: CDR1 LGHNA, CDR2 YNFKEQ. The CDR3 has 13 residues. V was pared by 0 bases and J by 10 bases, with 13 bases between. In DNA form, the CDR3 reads TGTGCCAGCAGCCAAGAGGCGGCGACCCTTCAGTACTTC. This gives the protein CASSQEAATLQYF.

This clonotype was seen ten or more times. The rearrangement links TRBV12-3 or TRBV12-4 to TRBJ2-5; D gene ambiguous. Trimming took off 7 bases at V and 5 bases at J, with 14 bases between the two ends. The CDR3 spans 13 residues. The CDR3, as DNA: TGTGCCAGCACCCGGACGGCCGAGGAGACCCAGTACTTC. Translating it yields CASTRTAEETQYF.

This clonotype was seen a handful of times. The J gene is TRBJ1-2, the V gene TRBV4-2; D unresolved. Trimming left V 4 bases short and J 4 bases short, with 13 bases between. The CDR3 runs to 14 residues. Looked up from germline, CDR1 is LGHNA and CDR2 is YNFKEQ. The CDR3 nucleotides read TGTGCCAGCAGCCCAACTCCGGGAGCCTATGGCTACACCTTC. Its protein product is CASSPTPGAYGYTF.

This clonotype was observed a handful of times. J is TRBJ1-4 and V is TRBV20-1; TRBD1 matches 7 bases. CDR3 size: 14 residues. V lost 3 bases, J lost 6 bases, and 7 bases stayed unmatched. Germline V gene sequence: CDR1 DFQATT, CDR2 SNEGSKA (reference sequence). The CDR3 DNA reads TGCAGTGCTAGCTCGGGTCAGGGGGATGAAAAACTGTTTTTT. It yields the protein CSASSGQGDEKLFF.

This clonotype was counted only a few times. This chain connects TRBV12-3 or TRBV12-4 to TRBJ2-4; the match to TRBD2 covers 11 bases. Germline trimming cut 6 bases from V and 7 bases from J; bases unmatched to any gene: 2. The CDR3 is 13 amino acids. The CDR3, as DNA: TGTGCCAGCAGCTGGACTAGCGGGAACATTCAGTACTTC. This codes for CASSWTSGNIQYF.

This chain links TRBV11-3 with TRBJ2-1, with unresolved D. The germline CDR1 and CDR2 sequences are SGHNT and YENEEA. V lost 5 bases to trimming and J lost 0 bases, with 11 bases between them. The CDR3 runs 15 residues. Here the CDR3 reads CASSPLSSSYNEQFF. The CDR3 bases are TGTGCCAGCAGCCCCCTCTCCAGCTCCTACAATGAGCAGTTCTTC.

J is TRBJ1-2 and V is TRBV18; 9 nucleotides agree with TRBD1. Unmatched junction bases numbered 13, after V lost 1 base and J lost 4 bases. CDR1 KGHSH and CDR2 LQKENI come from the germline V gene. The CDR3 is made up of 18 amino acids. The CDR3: CASSPLVIGDRDGYGYTF. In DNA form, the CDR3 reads TGTGCCAGCTCACCACTTGTAATCGGGGACAGGGACGGCTATGGCTACACCTTC.

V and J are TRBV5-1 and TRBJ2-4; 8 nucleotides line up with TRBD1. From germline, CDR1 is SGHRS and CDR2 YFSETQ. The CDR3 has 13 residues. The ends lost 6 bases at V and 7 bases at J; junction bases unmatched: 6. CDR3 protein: CASTRTGTNIQYF. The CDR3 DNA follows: TGCGCCAGCACCAGGACAGGGACCAACATTCAGTACTTC. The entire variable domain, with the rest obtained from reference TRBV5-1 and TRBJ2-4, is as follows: KAGVTQTPRYLIKTRGQQVTLSCSPISGHRSVSWYQQTPGQGLQFLFEYFSETQRNKGNFPGRFSGRQFSNSRSEMNVSTLELGDSALYLCASTRTGTNIQYFGAGTRLSVL.

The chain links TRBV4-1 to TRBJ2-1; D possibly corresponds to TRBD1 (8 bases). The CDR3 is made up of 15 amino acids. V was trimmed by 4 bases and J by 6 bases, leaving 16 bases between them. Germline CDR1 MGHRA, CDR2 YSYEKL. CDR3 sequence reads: CASSREDREGNEQFF. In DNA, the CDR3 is TGCGCCAGCAGCCGGGAGGACAGGGAGGGCAATGAGCAGTTCTTC.

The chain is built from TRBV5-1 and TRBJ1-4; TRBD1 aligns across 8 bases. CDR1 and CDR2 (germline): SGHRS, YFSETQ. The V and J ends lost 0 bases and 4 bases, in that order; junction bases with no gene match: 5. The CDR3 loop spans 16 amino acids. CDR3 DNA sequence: TGCGCCAGCAGCTTGGCCTTGGACAGGGTTAATGAAAAACTGTTTTTT. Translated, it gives CASSLALDRVNEKLFF.

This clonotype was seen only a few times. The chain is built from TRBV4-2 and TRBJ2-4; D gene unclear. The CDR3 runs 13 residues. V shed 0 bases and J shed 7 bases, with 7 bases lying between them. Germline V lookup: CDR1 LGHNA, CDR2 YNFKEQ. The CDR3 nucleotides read TGTGCCAGCAGCCAAGATCCCGGGAACATTCAGTACTTC. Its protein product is CASSQDPGNIQYF.

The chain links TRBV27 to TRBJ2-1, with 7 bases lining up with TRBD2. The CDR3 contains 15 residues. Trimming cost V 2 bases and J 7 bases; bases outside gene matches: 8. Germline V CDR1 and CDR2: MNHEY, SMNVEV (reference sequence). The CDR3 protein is CASSLGVAGLNEQFF. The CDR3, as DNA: TGTGCCAGCAGTTTAGGGGTAGCGGGCCTGAATGAGCAGTTCTTC.

The CDR3 protein is CASSGALANEQFF. The CDR3 nucleotides are TGTGCCAGCAGCGGAGCTTTAGCCAATGAGCAGTTCTTC. V gene TRBV9 combines with J gene TRBJ2-1; D gene ambiguous. Per germline, CDR1 SGDLS and CDR2 YYNGEE. This CDR3 has 13 amino acids. V lost 3 bases and J lost 6, with 10 bases in between. Complete variable domain (other parts from reference TRBV9 and TRBJ2-1): DSGVTQTPKHLITATGQRVTLRCSPRSGDLSVYWYQQSLDQGLQFLIQYYNGEERAKGNILERFSAQQFPDLHSELNLSSLELGDSALYFCASSGALANEQFFGPGTRLTVL.

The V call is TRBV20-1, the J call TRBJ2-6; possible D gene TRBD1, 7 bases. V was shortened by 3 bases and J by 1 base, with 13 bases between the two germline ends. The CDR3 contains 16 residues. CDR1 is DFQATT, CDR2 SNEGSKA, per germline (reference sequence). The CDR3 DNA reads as TGCAGTGCTAGTTGGAGGGGGCAATCTGGGGCCAACGTCCTGACTTTC. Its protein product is CSASWRGQSGANVLTF.

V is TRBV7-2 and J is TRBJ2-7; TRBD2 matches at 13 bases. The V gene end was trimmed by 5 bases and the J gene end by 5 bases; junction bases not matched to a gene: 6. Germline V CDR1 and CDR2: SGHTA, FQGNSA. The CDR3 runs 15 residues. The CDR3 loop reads CASSTRLAGGNEQYF. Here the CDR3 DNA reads TGTGCCAGCAGCACCCGACTAGCGGGGGGTAACGAGCAGTACTTC.